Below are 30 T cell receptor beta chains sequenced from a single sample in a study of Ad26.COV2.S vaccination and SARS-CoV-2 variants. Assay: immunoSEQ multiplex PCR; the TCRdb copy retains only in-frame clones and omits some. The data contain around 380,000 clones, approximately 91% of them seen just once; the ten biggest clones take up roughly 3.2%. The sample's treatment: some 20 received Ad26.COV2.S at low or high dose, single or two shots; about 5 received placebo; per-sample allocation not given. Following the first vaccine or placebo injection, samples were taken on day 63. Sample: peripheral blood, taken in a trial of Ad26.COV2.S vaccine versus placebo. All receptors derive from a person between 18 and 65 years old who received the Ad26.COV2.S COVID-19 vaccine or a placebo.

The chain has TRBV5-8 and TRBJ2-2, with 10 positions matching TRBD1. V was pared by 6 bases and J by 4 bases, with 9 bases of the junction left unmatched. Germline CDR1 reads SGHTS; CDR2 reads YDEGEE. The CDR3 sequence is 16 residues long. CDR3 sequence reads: CASIYRDRGLTGELFF. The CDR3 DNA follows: TGTGCCAGCATCTACCGGGACAGGGGACTCACCGGGGAGCTGTTTTTT.

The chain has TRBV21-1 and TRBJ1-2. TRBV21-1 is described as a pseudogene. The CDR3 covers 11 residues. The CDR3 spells CASSVVDGYTF. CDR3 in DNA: TGTGCCAGCAGCGTCGTAGATGGCTACACCTTC.

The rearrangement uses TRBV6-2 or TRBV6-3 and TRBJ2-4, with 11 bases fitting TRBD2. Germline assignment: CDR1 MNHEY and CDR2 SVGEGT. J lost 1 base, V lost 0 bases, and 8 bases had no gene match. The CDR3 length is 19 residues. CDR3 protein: CASSYSFSGGALAKNIQYF. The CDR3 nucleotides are TGTGCCAGCAGTTACTCGTTTAGCGGGGGGGCTCTGGCCAAAAACATTCAGTACTTC.

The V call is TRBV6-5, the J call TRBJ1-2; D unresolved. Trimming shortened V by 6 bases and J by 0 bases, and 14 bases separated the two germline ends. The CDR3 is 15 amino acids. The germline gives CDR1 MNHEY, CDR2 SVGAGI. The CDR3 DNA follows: TGTGCCAGCAGACGCGAGGAGTCGTCTAACTATGGCTACACCTTC. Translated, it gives CASRREESSNYGYTF.

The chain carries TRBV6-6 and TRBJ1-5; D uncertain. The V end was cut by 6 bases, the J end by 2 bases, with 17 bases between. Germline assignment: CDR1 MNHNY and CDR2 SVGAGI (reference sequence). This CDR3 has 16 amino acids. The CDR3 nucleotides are TGTGCCAGCAGGACGGGCGTGGTGCCGGGCAATCAGCCCCAGCATTTT. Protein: CASRTGVVPGNQPQHF.

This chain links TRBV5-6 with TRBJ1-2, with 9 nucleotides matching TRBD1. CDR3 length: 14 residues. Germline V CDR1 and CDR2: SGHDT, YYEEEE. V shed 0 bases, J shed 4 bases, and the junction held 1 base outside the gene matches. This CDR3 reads CASSLGDRVYGYTF. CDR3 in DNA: TGTGCCAGCAGCTTGGGGGACAGGGTCTATGGCTACACCTTC. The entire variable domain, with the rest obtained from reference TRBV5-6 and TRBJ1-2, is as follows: DAGVTQSPTHLIKTRGQQVTLRCSPKSGHDTVSWYQQALGQGPQFIFQYYEEEERQRGNFPDRFSGHQFPNYSSELNVNALLLGDSALYLCASSLGDRVYGYTFGSGTRLTVV.

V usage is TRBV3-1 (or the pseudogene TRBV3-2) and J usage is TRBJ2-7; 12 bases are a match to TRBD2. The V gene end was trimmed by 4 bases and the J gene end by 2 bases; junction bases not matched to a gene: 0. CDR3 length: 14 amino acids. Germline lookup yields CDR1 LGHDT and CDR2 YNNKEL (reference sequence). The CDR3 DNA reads TGTGCCAGCAGCCGACTAGCGGGGGCCTACGAGCAGTACTTC. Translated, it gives CASSRLAGAYEQYF.

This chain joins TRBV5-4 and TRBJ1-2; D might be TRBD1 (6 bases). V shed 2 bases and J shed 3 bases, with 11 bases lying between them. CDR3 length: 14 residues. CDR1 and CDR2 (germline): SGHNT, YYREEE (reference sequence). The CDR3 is CASSFWGPYYGYTF. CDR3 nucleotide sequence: TGTGCCAGCAGCTTTTGGGGGCCCTACTATGGCTACACCTTC.

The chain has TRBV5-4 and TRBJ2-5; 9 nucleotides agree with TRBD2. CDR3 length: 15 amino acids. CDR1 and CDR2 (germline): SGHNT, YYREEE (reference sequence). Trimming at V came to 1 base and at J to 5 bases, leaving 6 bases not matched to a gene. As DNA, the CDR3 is TGTGCCAGCAGCTTGTCTGGCGGGGGGGGTGAGACCCAGTACTTC. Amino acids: CASSLSGGGGETQYF.

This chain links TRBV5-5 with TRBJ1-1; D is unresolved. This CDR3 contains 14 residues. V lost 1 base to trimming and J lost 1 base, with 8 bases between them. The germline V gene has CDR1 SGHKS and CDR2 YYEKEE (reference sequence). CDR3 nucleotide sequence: TGTGCCAGCAGCTTGATCAGTGAGAACACTGAAGCTTTCTTT. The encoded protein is CASSLISENTEAFF.

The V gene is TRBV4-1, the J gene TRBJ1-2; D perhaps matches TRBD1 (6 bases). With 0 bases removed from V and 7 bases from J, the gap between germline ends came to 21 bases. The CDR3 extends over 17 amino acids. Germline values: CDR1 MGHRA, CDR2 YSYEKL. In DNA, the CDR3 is TGCGCCAGCAGCCAAGATCAGGGTGGGGGGGCACAGGGTGGCTACACCTTC. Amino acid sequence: CASSQDQGGGAQGGYTF.

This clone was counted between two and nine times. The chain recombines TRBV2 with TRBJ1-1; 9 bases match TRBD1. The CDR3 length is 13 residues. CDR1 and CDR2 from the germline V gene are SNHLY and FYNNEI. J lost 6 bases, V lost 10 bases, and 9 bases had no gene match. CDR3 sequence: CATTWDRASEAFF. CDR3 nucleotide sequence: TGTGCCACGACTTGGGACAGGGCCTCTGAAGCTTTCTTT.

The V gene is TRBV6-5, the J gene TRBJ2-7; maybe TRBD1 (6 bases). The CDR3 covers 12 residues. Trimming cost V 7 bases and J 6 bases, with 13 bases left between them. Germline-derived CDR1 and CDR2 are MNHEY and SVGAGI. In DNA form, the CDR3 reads TGTGCCAGCACCCCACAGGGCGGCGAGCAGTACTTC. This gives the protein CASTPQGGEQYF.

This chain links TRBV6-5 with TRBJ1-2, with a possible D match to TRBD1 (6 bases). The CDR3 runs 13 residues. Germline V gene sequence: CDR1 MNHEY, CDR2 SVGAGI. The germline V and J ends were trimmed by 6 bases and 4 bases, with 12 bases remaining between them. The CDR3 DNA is TGTGCCAGCAGGTCGACAGGTTTCTATGGCTACACCTTC. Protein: CASRSTGFYGYTF.

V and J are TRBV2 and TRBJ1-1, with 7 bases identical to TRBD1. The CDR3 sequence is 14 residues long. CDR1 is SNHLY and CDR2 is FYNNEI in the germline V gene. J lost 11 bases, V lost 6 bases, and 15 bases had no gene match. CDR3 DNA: TGTGCCAGCAGAAAATCCGGGACAGCCACCCGGGCTTTCTTT. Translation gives CASRKSGTATRAFF.

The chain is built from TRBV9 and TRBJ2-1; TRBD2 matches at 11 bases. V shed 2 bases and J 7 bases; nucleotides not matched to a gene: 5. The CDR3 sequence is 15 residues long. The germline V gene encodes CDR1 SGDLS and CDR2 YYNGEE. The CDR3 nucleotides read TGTGCCAGCAGCGTTACTAGCGGGGGACAAAATGAGCAGTTCTTC. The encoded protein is CASSVTSGGQNEQFF.

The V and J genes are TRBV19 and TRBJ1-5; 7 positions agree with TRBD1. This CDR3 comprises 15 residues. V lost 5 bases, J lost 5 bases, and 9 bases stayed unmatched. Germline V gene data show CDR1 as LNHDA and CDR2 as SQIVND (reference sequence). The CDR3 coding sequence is TGTGCCAGTAGTCCGAGTGGGGACAGAGATCAGCCCCAGCATTTT. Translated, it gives CASSPSGDRDQPQHF. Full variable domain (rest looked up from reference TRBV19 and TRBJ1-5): DGGITQSPKYLFRKEGQNVTLSCEQNLNHDAMYWYRQDPGQGLRLIYYSQIVNDFQKGDIAEGYSVSREKKESFPLTVTSAQKNPTAFYLCASSPSGDRDQPQHFGDGTRLSIL.

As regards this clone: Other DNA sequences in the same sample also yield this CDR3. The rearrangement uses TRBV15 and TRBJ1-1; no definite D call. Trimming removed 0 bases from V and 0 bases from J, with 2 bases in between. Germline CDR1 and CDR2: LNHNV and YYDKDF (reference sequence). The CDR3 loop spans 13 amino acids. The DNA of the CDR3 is TGTGCCACCAGCAGAGATCTGAACACTGAAGCTTTCTTT. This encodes CATSRDLNTEAFF.

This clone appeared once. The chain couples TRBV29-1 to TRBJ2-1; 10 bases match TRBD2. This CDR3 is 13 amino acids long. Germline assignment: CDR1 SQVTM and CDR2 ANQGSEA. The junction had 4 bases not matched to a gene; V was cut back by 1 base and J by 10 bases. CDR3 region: CSVEVVAGGEQFF. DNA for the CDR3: TGCAGCGTTGAAGTTGTAGCGGGGGGAGAGCAGTTCTTC.

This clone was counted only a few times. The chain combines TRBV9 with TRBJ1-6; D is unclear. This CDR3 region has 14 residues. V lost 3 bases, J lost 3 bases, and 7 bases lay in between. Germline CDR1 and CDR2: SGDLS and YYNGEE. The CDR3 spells CASSASGYNSPLHF. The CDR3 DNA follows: TGTGCCAGCAGCGCTTCTGGCTATAATTCACCCCTCCACTTT.

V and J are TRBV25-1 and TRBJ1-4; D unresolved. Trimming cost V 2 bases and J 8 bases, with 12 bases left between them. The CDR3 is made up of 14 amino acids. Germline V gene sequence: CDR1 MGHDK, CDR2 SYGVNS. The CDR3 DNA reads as TGTGCCAGCAGTGAAATGGAGGGTAGGGAAAAACTGTTTTTT. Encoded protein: CASSEMEGREKLFF.

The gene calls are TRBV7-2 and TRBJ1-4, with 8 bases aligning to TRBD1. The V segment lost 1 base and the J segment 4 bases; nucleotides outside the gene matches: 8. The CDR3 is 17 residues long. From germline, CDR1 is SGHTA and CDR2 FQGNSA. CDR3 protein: CASSLVTGDRYNEKLFF. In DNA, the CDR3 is TGTGCCAGCAGCTTAGTGACAGGGGACCGATATAATGAAAAACTGTTTTTT. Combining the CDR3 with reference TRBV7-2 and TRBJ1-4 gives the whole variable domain GAGVSQSPSNKVTEKGKDVELRCDPISGHTALYWYRQSLGQGLEFLIYFQGNSAPDKSGLPSDRFSAERTGGSVSTLTIQRTQQEDSAVYLCASSLVTGDRYNEKLFFGSGTQLSVL.

CDR3 loop: CASSLVHGTLDTEAFF. The CDR3 DNA follows: TGCGCCAGCAGCTTGGTTCACGGGACCTTGGACACTGAAGCTTTCTTT. This chain joins TRBV5-1 and TRBJ1-1, with D tentatively TRBD1 (5 bases). V dropped 0 bases and J dropped 3 bases, with 15 bases sitting between them. The CDR3 sequence is 16 residues long. The V gene's germline CDR1 is SGHRS and CDR2 YFSETQ.

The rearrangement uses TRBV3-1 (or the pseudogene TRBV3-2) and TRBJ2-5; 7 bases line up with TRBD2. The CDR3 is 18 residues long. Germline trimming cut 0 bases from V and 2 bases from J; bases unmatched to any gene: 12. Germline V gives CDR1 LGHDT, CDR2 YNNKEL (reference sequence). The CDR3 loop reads CASSQDGGVLGIQETQYF. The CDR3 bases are TGTGCCAGCAGCCAAGATGGGGGGGTTTTAGGGATACAAGAGACCCAGTACTTC.

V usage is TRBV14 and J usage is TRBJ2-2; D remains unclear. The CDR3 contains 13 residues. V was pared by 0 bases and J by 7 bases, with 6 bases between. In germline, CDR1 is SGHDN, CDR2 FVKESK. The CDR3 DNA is TGTGCCAGCAGCCAAGAAATCGACGGGGAGCTGTTTTTT. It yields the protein CASSQEIDGELFF.

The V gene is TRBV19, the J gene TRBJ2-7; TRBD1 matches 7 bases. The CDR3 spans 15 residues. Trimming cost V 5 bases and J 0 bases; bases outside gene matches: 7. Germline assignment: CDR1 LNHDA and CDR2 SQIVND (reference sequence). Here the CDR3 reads CASSPRDRNSYEQYF. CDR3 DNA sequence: TGTGCCAGTAGTCCCCGGGACAGAAACTCCTACGAGCAGTACTTC. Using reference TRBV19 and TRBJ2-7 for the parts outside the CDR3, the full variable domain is DGGITQSPKYLFRKEGQNVTLSCEQNLNHDAMYWYRQDPGQGLRLIYYSQIVNDFQKGDIAEGYSVSREKKESFPLTVTSAQKNPTAFYLCASSPRDRNSYEQYFGPGTRLTVT.

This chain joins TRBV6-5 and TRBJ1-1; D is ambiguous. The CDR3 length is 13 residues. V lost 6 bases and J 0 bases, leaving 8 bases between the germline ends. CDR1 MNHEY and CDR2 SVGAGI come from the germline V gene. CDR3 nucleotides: TGTGCCAGCAGGAGGCCGGTGAACACTGAAGCTTTCTTT. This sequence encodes CASRRPVNTEAFF.

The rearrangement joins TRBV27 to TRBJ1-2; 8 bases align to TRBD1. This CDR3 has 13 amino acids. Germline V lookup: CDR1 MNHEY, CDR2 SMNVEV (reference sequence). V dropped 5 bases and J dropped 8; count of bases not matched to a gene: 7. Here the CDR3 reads CASSPRTGHGYTF. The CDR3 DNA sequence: TGTGCCAGCAGTCCAAGGACAGGGCACGGCTACACCTTC.

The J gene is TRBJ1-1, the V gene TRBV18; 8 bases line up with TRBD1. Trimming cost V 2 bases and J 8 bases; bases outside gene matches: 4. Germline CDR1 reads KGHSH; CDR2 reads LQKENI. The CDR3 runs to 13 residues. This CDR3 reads CASSPDRDREAFF. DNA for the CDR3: TGTGCCAGCTCACCAGACCGGGACAGGGAAGCTTTCTTT.

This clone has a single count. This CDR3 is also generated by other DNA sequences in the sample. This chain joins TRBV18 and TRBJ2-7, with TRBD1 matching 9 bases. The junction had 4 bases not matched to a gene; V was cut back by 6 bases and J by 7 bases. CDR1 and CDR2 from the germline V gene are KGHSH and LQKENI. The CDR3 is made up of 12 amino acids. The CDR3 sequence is CASSLDRGEQYF. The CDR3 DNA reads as TGTGCCAGCTCGCTAGACAGGGGGGAGCAGTACTTC. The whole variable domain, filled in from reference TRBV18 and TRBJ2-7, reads NAGVMQNPRHLVRRRGQEARLRCSPMKGHSHVYWYRQLPEEGLKFMVYLQKENIIDESGMPKERFSAEFPKEGPSILRIQQVVRGDSAAYFCASSLDRGEQYFGPGTRLTVT.